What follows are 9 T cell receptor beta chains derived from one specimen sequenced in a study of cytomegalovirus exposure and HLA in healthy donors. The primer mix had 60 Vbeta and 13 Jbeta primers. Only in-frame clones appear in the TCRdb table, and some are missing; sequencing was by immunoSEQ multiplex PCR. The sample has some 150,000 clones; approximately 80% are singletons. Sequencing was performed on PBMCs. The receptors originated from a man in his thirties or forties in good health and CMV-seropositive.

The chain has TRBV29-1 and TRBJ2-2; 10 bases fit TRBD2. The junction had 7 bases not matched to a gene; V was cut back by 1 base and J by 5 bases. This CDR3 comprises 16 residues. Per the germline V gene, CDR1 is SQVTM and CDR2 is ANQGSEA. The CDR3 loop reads CSVEGGLAGATGELFF. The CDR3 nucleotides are TGCAGCGTTGAAGGGGGGCTAGCGGGAGCGACCGGGGAGCTGTTTTTT.

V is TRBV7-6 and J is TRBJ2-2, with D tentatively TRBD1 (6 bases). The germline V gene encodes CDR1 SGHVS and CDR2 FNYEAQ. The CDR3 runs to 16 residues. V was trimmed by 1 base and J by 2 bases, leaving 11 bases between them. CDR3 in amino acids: CASSLGTAENTGELFF. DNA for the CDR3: TGTGCCAGCAGCTTAGGGACAGCCGAAAACACCGGGGAGCTGTTTTTT.

The CDR3 nucleotides read TGTGCCAGCAGCGTAAGGGGAAATTACGAGCAGTACTTC. Translating it yields CASSVRGNYEQYF. This chain joins TRBV7-2 and TRBJ2-7, with D possibly TRBD1 on 5 matching bases. The CDR3 totals 13 residues. Germline V gene lookup returns CDR1 SGHTA and CDR2 FQGNSA. Trimming took 5 bases from V and 4 from J, leaving 12 bases between them.

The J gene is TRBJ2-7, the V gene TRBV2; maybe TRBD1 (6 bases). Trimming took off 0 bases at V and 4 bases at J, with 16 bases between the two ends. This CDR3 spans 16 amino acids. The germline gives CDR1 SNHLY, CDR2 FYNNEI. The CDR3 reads CASSEAQYEGVYEQYF. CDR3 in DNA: TGTGCCAGCAGTGAAGCACAGTACGAGGGGGTTTACGAGCAGTACTTC. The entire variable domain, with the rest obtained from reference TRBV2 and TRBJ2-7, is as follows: EPEVTQTPSHQVTQMGQEVILRCVPISNHLYFYWYRQILGQKVEFLVSFYNNEISEKSEIFDDQFSVERPDGSNFTLKIRSTKLEDSAMYFCASSEAQYEGVYEQYFGPGTRLTVT.

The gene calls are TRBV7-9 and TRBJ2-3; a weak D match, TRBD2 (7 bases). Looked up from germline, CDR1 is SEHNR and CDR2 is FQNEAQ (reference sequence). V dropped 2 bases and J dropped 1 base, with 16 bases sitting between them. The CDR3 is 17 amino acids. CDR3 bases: TGTGCCAGCAGCTTATCTGTTGGGGGGGCGGGCACAGATACGCAGTATTTT. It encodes CASSLSVGGAGTDTQYF.

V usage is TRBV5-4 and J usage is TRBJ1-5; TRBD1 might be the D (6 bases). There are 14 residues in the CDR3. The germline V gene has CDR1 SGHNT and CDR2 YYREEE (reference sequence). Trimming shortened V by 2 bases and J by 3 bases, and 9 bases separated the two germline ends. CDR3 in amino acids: CASSLAGHNQPQHF. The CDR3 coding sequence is TGTGCCAGCAGCTTAGCGGGACACAATCAGCCCCAGCATTTT. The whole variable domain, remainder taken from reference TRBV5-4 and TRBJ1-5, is ETGVTQSPTHLIKTRGQQVTLRCSSQSGHNTVSWYQQALGQGPQFIFQYYREEENGRGNFPPRFSGLQFPNYSSELNVNALELDDSALYLCASSLAGHNQPQHFGDGTRLSIL.

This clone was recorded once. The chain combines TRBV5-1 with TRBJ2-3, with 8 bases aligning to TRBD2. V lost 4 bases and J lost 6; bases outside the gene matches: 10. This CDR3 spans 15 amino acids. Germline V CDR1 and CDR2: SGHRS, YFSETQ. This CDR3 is CASSQSGGLSDTQYF. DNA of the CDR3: TGCGCCAGCAGCCAGTCGGGGGGGCTATCGGATACGCAGTATTTT. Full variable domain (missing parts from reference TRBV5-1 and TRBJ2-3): KAGVTQTPRYLIKTRGQQVTLSCSPISGHRSVSWYQQTPGQGLQFLFEYFSETQRNKGNFPGRFSGRQFSNSRSEMNVSTLELGDSALYLCASSQSGGLSDTQYFGPGTRLTVL.

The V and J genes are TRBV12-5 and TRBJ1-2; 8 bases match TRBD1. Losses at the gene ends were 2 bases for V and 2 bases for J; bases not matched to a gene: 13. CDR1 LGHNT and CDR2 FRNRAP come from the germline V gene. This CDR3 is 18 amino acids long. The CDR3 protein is CASGLLGPGGAFNYGYTF. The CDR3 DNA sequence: TGTGCTAGTGGTTTGTTAGGGCCAGGGGGCGCTTTCAACTATGGCTACACCTTC.

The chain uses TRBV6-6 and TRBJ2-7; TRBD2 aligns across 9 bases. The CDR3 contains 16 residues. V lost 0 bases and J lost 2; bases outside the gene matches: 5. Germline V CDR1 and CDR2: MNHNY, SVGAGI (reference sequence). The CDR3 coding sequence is TGTGCCAGCAGTTACTCGCTAGCGGGAAATCCCTACGAGCAGTACTTC. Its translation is CASSYSLAGNPYEQYF.